This TCR beta chain was sequenced for a study of tumor-infiltrating lymphocytes in localized non-small cell lung cancer. Study-level results: Different pieces of the same tissue went to different assays, confounding technical variation with intratumor heterogeneity. Available tissue quantity limited TCR sequencing to a patient subset.

A remark on this clone: Its matching antigen is unknown.

TCRdb's table, derived via immunoSEQ multiplex PCR, lists solely in-frame clones and lacks some. Of about 15,000 clones listed, roughly 71% are singletons. CDR1 and CDR2 (germline): SGHDN, FVKESK. CDR3 length: 14 amino acids. V shed 5 bases and J shed 1 base, with 9 bases lying between them. The sequenced material came from lung tumor tissue. This TCR came from a human donor with non-small cell lung cancer. The rearrangement joins TRBV14 to TRBJ2-1; D might be TRBD2 (5 bases). CDR3 protein: CASSKLASYNEQFF. CDR3 sequence (DNA): TGTGCCAGCAGCAAGCTAGCTTCCTACAATGAGCAGTTCTTC.